This T cell receptor beta chain was captured by sequencing in a study of blood T cell repertoires in COVID-19. Some clones are missing from TCRdb's copy, which holds only in-frame ones; the method was immunoSEQ multiplex PCR. The repertoire consists of over 200,000 clones, with 80% to 90% occurring once and the leading ten covering around 15%. The junction had 5 bases not matched to a gene; V was cut back by 5 bases and J by 4 bases. CDR3 length equals 15 residues. Per the germline V gene, CDR1 is SGHTA and CDR2 is FQGNSA. The source of this sequence is a man aged 18 to 30 who had recovered from COVID-19. The rearrangement uses TRBV7-2 and TRBJ2-2; 9 bases are shared with TRBD2. The sequenced material came from PBMCs or T cells enriched from blood (not recorded which). The CDR3 protein is CASSISGSRTGELFF. DNA of the CDR3: TGTGCCAGCAGCATTAGCGGGAGTCGCACCGGGGAGCTGTTTTTT.